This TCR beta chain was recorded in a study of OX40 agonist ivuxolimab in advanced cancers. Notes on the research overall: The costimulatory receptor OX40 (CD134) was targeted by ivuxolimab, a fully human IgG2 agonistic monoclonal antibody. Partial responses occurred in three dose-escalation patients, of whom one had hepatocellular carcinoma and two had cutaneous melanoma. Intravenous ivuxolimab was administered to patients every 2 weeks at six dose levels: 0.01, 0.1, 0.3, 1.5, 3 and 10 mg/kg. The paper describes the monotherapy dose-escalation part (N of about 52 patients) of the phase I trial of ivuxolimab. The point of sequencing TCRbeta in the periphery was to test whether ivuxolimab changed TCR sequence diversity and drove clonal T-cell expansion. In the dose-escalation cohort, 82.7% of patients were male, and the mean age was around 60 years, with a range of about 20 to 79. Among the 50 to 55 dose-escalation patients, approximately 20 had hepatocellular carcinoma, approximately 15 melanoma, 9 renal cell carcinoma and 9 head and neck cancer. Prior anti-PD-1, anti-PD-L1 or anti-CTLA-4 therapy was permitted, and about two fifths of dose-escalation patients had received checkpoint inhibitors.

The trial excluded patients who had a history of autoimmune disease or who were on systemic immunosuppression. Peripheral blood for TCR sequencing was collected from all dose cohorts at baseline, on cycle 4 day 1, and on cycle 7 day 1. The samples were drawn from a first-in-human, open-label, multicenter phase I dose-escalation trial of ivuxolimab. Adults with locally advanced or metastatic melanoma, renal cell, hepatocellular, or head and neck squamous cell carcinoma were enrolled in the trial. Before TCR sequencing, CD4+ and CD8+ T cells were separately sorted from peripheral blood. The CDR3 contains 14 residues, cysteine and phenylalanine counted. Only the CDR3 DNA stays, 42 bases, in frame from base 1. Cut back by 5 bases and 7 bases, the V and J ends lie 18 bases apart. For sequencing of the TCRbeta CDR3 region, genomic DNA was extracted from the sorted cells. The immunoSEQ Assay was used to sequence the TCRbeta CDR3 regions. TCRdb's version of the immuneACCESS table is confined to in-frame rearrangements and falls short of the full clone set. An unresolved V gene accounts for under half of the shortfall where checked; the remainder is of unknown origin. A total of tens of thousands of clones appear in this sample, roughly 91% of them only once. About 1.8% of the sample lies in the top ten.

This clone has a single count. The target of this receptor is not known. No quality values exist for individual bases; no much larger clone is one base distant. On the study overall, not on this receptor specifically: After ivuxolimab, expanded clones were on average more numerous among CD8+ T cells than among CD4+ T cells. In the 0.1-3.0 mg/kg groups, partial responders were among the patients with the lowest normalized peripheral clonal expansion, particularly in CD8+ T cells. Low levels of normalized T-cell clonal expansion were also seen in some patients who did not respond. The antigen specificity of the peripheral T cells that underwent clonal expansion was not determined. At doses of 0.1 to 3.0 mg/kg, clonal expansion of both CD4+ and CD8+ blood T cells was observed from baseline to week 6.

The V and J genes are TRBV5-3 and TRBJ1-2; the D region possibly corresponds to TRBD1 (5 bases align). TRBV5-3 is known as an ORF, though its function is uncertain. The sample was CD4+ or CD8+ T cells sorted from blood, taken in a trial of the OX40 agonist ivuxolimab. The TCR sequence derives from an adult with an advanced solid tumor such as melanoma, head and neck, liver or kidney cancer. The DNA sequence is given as TGTGCCAGAAGTCTACCCAGGGAAGGATGTGGCTACACCTTC. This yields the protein CARSLPREGCGYTF.